These 29 T cell receptor beta chains came from one sample sequenced in a study of post-analysis software for immune sequencing data. Points from the study as a whole: Compared with controls, patients had more of 4 to 6 TRBV segments, including TRBV5-6, TRBV5-1 and TRBV20-1.

These receptors are not linked to any known antigen. cDNA libraries of TCR beta carried unique molecular identifiers. TCRdb re-derived calls from the PCR reads in MiXCR, one entry per CDR3 protein. The table shows roughly 400,000 distinct CDR3 sequences, with less than 40% occurring only once. The sample taken for sequencing was blood. These TCRs come from a girl aged 2-10 years with multiple sclerosis.

This clonotype has more than one count but fewer than ten. The chain has TRBV5-1 and TRBJ2-7; TRBD1 matches at 7 bases. This CDR3 has 16 residues. The V segment lost 1 base and the J segment 2 bases; nucleotides outside the gene matches: 9. Per germline, CDR1 SGHRS and CDR2 YFSETQ. The CDR3 DNA sequence: TGCGCCAGCAGCTTGCAAGCGACGACAGGGACCTACGAGCAGTACTTC. It translates to CASSLQATTGTYEQYF.

The rearrangement uses TRBV21-1 and TRBJ1-4; the D segment call TRBD1 is taken from the table without a DNA check. TRBV21-1 is an annotated pseudogene. This CDR3 spans 13 amino acids. The CDR3 here is CASSDSNNEKLFF. The DNA of the CDR3 is TGTGCCAGCTCGGACAGTAATAATGAAAAACTGTTTTTT.

V is TRBV7-9 and J is TRBJ1-1, with D uncertain. V was pared by 2 bases and J by 8 bases, with 15 bases between. The CDR3 has 14 residues. CDR1 is SEHNR, CDR2 FQNEAQ, per germline (reference sequence). CDR3 DNA: TGTGCCAGCAGCTTAAGGGCCGGCCTAATCGAAGCTTTCTTT. Amino acids: CASSLRAGLIEAFF.

In its sample, this clonotype was seen once. This chain joins TRBV6-4 and TRBJ1-3, with 8 positions matching TRBD1. The CDR3 is made up of 16 amino acids. CDR1 and CDR2 from the germline V gene are MRHNA and SNTAGT. The ends lost 0 bases at V and 4 bases at J; junction bases unmatched: 5. CDR3 sequence (DNA): TGTGCCAGCAGTGACTCGCCCAGGACAGGGGGAAACACCATATATTTT. This gives the protein CASSDSPRTGGNTIYF.

The chain couples TRBV27 to TRBJ2-4; maybe TRBD2 (7 bases). TRBJ2-7 explains the end of the DNA better; the J call may be wrong. CDR3 length equals 16 residues. Germline V CDR1 and CDR2: MNHEY, SMNVEV (reference sequence). The CDR3 DNA is TGTGCCAGCAGTTCCCGAAGTCAGGGGAGGGCCTACGAGCAGTACTTC. Protein product: CASSSRSQGRAYEQYF.

The rearrangement joins TRBV12-3 or TRBV12-4 to TRBJ2-1; a weak D match, TRBD2 (6 bases). The CDR3 runs to 12 residues. V lost 5 bases and J 9 bases, leaving 11 bases between the germline ends. The CDR3 reads CASSPPGLEQFF. In DNA form, the CDR3 reads TGTGCCAGCAGTCCGCCGGGACTTGAGCAGTTCTTC.

This clonotype was detected only once. The gene calls are TRBV7-9 and TRBJ2-7, with a tentative D call TRBD1 (6 bases). This CDR3 has 16 amino acids. The V gene lost 0 bases and the J gene lost 3 bases, with 15 bases spanning the gap. Germline lookup yields CDR1 SEHNR and CDR2 FQNEAQ (reference sequence). The CDR3 DNA sequence: TGTGCCAGCAGCTTAGCGTATGGGACAACTCACTACGAGCAGTACTTC. The encoded protein is CASSLAYGTTHYEQYF.

This clonotype occurred once. V gene TRBV20-1 combines with J gene TRBJ2-5; D is ambiguous. Per germline, CDR1 DFQATT and CDR2 SNEGSKA (reference sequence). The CDR3 consists of 15 residues. V was clipped by 6 bases and J by 11 bases, with 28 bases between them. CDR3 in DNA: TGCAGTGCCCAGCCGATAGCCTCGGCGGTAGAAGAGCAGTACTTC. This encodes CSAQPIASAVEEQYF.

This clonotype was seen more than once but under ten times. The V and J genes are TRBV9 and TRBJ2-3; weak D call: TRBD2 (6 bases). The CDR3 is 16 amino acids. The V gene lost 0 bases and the J gene lost 0 bases, with 11 bases spanning the gap. Germline CDR1 and CDR2: SGDLS and YYNGEE. The CDR3 reads CASSVGSSDSTDTQYF. The CDR3 coding sequence is TGTGCCAGCAGCGTAGGTTCTAGCGACAGCACAGATACGCAGTATTTT.

The V and J genes are TRBV7-8 and TRBJ2-1; 10 positions match TRBD2. Germline V gene data show CDR1 as SGHVS and CDR2 as FQNEAQ. V lost 2 bases and J lost 4; bases outside the gene matches: 2. The CDR3 covers 15 residues. The chain's CDR3 is CASSLSGREYNEQFF. CDR3 DNA: TGTGCCAGCAGCTTAAGCGGGAGGGAATACAATGAGCAGTTCTTC.

This clonotype appeared a few times. The J gene is TRBJ1-2, the V gene TRBV6-5; 8 bases align to TRBD1. Per the germline V gene, CDR1 is MNHEY and CDR2 is SVGAGI. There are 15 residues in the CDR3. V gave up 5 bases and J gave up 5 bases; unmatched junction bases: 10. The DNA for the CDR3 is TGTGCCAGCAGTCACCGCGGAAACAGGGGGTATGGCTACACCTTC. It codes for CASSHRGNRGYGYTF.

This sequence joins TRBV6-5 and TRBJ1-6, with 9 positions matching TRBD1. CDR1 is MNHEY and CDR2 is SVGAGI in the germline V gene. The CDR3 runs 16 residues. The junction had 10 bases not matched to a gene; V was cut back by 6 bases and J by 7 bases. The CDR3 coding sequence is TGTGCCAGCAGCCCACAGGGGGCGGTTAGAAATTCACCCCTCCACTTT. Translating gives CASSPQGAVRNSPLHF.

The chain couples TRBV12-3 or TRBV12-4 to TRBJ2-7; no clear D. The CDR3 length is 14 residues. Trimming cost V 3 bases and J 4 bases, with 13 bases left between them. CDR3 bases: TGTGCCAGCAGTTTTTTGCGAAACGGATACGAGCAGTACTTC. Translating it yields CASSFLRNGYEQYF.

The CDR3 here is CASSFRGRAPDEQFF. For the CDR3, the DNA is TGTGCCAGCAGTTTCCGCGGGAGGGCCCCCGATGAGCAGTTCTTC. The chain carries TRBV12-3 or TRBV12-4 and TRBJ2-1; 9 bases map to TRBD2. Trimming cost V 3 bases and J 8 bases; bases outside gene matches: 8. The CDR3 sequence is 15 residues long.

This clonotype showed up just a few times. This chain joins TRBV6-5 and TRBJ2-3; D is uncertain. The germline V gene encodes CDR1 MNHEY and CDR2 SVGAGI. V lost 10 bases and J lost 6, with 11 bases in between. The CDR3 covers 11 residues. The CDR3 protein is CATTKLDTQYF. The CDR3 DNA follows: TGTGCCACCACGAAGTTGGATACGCAGTATTTT.

The chain uses TRBV9 and TRBJ1-2; D gene ambiguous. The germline gives CDR1 SGDLS, CDR2 YYNGEE. V shed 0 bases and J shed 6 bases, with 12 bases lying between them. The CDR3 length is 14 residues. CDR3 DNA: TGTGCCAGCAGCGTAGTAACTGTCCGGGATGGCTACACCTTC. Translated, it gives CASSVVTVRDGYTF.

This clonotype came up a few times. The chain is built from TRBV25-1 and TRBJ2-5; D is perhaps TRBD2 (5 bases). CDR3 length: 14 residues. Trimming left V 8 bases short and J 5 bases short, with 18 bases between. CDR1 and CDR2 from the germline V gene are MGHDK and SYGVNS. The CDR3 DNA sequence: TGTGCCAGCGCGACCGGGATCGCCTGGGAGACCCAGTACTTC. Translating it yields CASATGIAWETQYF.

CDR3 loop: CASTRGQGFGGYTF. CDR3 nucleotide sequence: TGTGCCAGCACCCGCGGACAGGGCTTTGGTGGCTACACCTTC. This chain joins TRBV12-3 or TRBV12-4 and TRBJ1-2; 8 bases line up with TRBD1. V trimming: 7 bases; J trimming: 7 bases; junction bases outside the gene matches: 11. CDR3 length: 14 amino acids.

The V gene is TRBV29-1, the J gene TRBJ2-5, with D possibly matching TRBD2 (5 bases). Germline-derived CDR1 and CDR2 are SQVTM and ANQGSEA. The germline V and J ends were trimmed by 2 bases and 5 bases, with 27 bases remaining between them. The CDR3 sequence is 18 residues long. The CDR3 DNA follows: TGCAGCGTTGAATTGCCTAATACGGGGATTTTATGGCGGGAGACCCAGTACTTC. Translation gives CSVELPNTGILWRETQYF.

V is TRBV18 and J is TRBJ1-5; D is undetermined. Germline CDR1 and CDR2: KGHSH and LQKENI. The CDR3 sequence is 14 residues long. The V gene lost 3 bases and the J gene lost 4 bases, with 10 bases spanning the gap. CDR3 DNA sequence: TGTGCCAGCTCACCCGTCTATGGGAATCAGCCCCAGCATTTT. Translation gives CASSPVYGNQPQHF.

The chain employs TRBV29-1 and TRBJ2-1; 10 bases are shared with TRBD2. V dropped 7 bases and J dropped 9; count of bases not matched to a gene: 6. The CDR3 runs to 12 residues. The germline CDR1 and CDR2 sequences are SQVTM and ANQGSEA. The CDR3 sequence: CSALAGGGEQFF. The CDR3 DNA sequence: TGCAGCGCCTTAGCGGGAGGTGGTGAGCAGTTCTTC.

This clonotype was seen a single time. The V gene is TRBV11-2, the J gene TRBJ2-3; D is unclear. Germline CDR1 and CDR2: SGHAT and FQNNGV. V gave up 2 bases and J gave up 6 bases, with 6 bases separating them. This CDR3 spans 12 amino acids. DNA for the CDR3: TGTGCCAGCAGCTTAATGTATGATACGCAGTATTTT. Its protein is CASSLMYDTQYF.

The CDR3: CASSRDSPYEQYF. The DNA for the CDR3 is TGTGCCAGCAGCCGGGACTCCCCCTACGAGCAGTACTTC. V gene TRBV28 combines with J gene TRBJ2-7, with D maybe TRBD2 (6 bases). There are 13 residues in the CDR3. V was shortened by 6 bases and J by 2 bases, with 11 bases between the two germline ends. Germline CDR1 reads MDHEN; CDR2 reads SYDVKM. The whole variable domain, filled in from reference TRBV28 and TRBJ2-7, reads DVKVTQSSRYLVKRTGEKVFLECVQDMDHENMFWYRQDPGLGLRLIYFSYDVKMKEKGDIPEGYSVSREKKERFSLILESASTNQTSMYLCASSRDSPYEQYFGPGTRLTVT.

This chain links TRBV20-1 with TRBJ1-4; D uncertain. This CDR3 comprises 16 residues. The germline CDR1 and CDR2 sequences are DFQATT and SNEGSKA (reference sequence). The V and J ends lost 0 bases and 0 bases respectively, with 11 bases between them. CDR3 DNA: TGCAGTGCTAGAGATGGTTCTGGTGCAACTAATGAAAAACTGTTTTTT. Translating it yields CSARDGSGATNEKLFF.

The chain uses TRBV3-1 and TRBJ2-5; D perhaps matches TRBD1 (6 bases). CDR3 size: 15 residues. The germline gives CDR1 LGHDT, CDR2 YNNKEL (reference sequence). Trimming took 1 base from V and 4 from J, leaving 13 bases between them. The CDR3 sequence: CASSQGGHSGETQYF. The CDR3 coding sequence is TGTGCCAGCAGCCAAGGGGGACACAGCGGAGAGACCCAGTACTTC.

The J gene is TRBJ2-7, the V gene TRBV4-2; no reliable D call. The V end lost 1 base, the J end lost 5 bases, and 15 bases lay between the germline ends. CDR1 is LGHNA, CDR2 YNFKEQ, per germline. The CDR3 is 15 amino acids. The CDR3 DNA follows: TGTGCCAGCAGCCAAGGGGTCAATTCTGTCCACGAGCAGTACTTC. Translated, it gives CASSQGVNSVHEQYF.

In this sample, this clonotype turned up a few times. The rearrangement links TRBV28 to TRBJ2-4; TRBD2 aligns across 11 bases. After removal of 5 bases from V and 0 bases from J, the junction contained 12 bases not matched to a gene. The CDR3 runs to 19 residues. In germline, CDR1 is MDHEN, CDR2 SYDVKM. The CDR3 bases are TGTGCCAGCAGTCCTTTAGCGGGAGGGGCGCCGTCAGCCAAAAACATTCAGTACTTC. Its protein product is CASSPLAGGAPSAKNIQYF.

This clonotype was recorded many times. The chain has TRBV2 and TRBJ2-7; D might be TRBD2 (6 bases). Germline V gene lookup returns CDR1 SNHLY and CDR2 FYNNEI. Trimming took 6 bases from V and 4 from J, leaving 10 bases between them. The CDR3 loop spans 12 amino acids. This CDR3 reads CASSQTSYEQYF. CDR3 nucleotide sequence: TGTGCCAGCAGCCAGACTAGTTACGAGCAGTACTTC.

The chain recombines TRBV4-2 with TRBJ2-3; 8 bases are shared with TRBD2. CDR3 length: 16 residues. V gave up 0 bases and J gave up 4 bases; unmatched junction bases: 6. Germline CDR1 and CDR2: LGHNA and YNFKEQ. CDR3 bases: TGTGCCAGCAGCCAAGATTGGGTAGCGGGGTCAGATACGCAGTATTTT. Translating it yields CASSQDWVAGSDTQYF.